This T cell receptor beta chain is drawn from a study of cytomegalovirus exposure and HLA in healthy donors. Across the whole study: The same platform was used for the 120 validation repertoires and the approximately 670 first-cohort repertoires, a later analysis reported. The study, taken as a whole, reports: Published work reported that the classifier diagnosed cytomegalovirus status with high specificity and sensitivity. The study recorded some 160 TCR beta chains that were cytomegalovirus-associated. According to a subsequent analysis, TCR clusters identified in the first cohort showed a tendency to co-occur across the 100 to 150 validation repertoires.

The V gene's germline CDR1 is MNHEY and CDR2 SMNVEV (reference sequence). Trimming took off 4 bases at V and 8 bases at J, with 17 bases between the two ends. The CDR3 contains 14 residues. As for this clone: The antigen is not known.

The assay was immunoSEQ multiplex PCR, and TCRdb's table has in-frame clones only and misses some. The table has some 190,000 clones, 86% seen once. V gene TRBV27 combines with J gene TRBJ1-2, with D tentatively TRBD1 (5 bases). Sequencing input: PBMCs. The sequence was collected from a woman aged 18 to 35 in good health and CMV-seronegative. CDR3 residues: CASSSFKGPRGYTF. The CDR3 DNA is TGTGCCAGCAGTTCTTTCAAGGGGCCTAGGGGCTACACCTTC.